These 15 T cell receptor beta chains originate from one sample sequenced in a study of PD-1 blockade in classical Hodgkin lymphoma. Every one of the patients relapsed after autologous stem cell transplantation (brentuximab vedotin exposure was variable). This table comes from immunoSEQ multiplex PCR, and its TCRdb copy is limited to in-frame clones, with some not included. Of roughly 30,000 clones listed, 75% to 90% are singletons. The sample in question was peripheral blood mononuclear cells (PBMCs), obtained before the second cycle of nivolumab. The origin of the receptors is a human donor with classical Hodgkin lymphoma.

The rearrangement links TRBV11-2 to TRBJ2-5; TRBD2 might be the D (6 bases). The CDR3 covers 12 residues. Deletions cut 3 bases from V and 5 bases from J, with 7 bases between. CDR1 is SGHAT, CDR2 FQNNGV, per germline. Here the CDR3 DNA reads TGTGCCAGCAGCTTGCGGGACGAGACCCAGTACTTC. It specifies CASSLRDETQYF. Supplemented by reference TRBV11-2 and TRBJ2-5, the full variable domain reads EAGVAQSPRYKIIEKRQSVAFWCNPISGHATLYWYQQILGQGPKLLIQFQNNGVVDDSQLPKDRFSAERLKGVDSTLKIQPAKLEDSAVYLCASSLRDETQYFGPGTRLLVL.

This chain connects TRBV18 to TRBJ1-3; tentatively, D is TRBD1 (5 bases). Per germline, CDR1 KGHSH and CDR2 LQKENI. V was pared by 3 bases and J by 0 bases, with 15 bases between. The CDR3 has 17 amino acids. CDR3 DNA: TGTGCCAGCTCACCGGGTCCAGGGCCCCGCTCTGGAAACACCATATATTTT. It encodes CASSPGPGPRSGNTIYF.

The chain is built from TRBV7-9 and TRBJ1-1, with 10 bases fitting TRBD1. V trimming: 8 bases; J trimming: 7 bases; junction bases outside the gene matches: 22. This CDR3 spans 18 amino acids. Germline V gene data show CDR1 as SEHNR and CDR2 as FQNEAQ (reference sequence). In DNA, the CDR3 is TGTGCCAGCTCCGGGACAGGGGCCTCCGGGACCAGGCCGCGTGAAGCTTTCTTT. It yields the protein CASSGTGASGTRPREAFF.

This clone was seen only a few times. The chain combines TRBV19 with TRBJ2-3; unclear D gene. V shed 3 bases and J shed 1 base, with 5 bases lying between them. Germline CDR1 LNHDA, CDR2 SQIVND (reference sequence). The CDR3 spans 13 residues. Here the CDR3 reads CASSMYGTDTQYF. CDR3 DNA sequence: TGTGCCAGTAGTATGTACGGCACAGATACGCAGTATTTT.

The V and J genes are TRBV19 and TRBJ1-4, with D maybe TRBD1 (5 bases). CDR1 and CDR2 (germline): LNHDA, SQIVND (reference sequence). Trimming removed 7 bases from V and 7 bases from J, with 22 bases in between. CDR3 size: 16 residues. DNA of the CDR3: TGTGCCAGTAAGCCGAACCTCGGGCAGGGAGGTGAAAAACTGTTTTTT. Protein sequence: CASKPNLGQGGEKLFF. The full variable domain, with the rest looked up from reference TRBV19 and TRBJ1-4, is DGGITQSPKYLFRKEGQNVTLSCEQNLNHDAMYWYRQDPGQGLRLIYYSQIVNDFQKGDIAEGYSVSREKKESFPLTVTSAQKNPTAFYLCASKPNLGQGGEKLFFGSGTQLSVL.

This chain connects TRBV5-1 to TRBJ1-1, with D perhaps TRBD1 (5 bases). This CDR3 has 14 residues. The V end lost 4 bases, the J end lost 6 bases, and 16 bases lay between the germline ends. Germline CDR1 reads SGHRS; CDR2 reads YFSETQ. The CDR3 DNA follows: TGCGCCAGCAGCGGGGGTGATTTTGGCTCTGAAGCTTTCTTT. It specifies CASSGGDFGSEAFF.

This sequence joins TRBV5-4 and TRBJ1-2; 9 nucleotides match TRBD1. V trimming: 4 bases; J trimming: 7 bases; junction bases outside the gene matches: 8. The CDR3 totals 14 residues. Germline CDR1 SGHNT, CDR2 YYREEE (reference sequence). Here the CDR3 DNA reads TGTGCCAGCAGCACGGACAGGGGCTCTGTTGGCTACACCTTC. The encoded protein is CASSTDRGSVGYTF. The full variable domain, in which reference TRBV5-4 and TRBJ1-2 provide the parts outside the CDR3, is ETGVTQSPTHLIKTRGQQVTLRCSSQSGHNTVSWYQQALGQGPQFIFQYYREEENGRGNFPPRFSGLQFPNYSSELNVNALELDDSALYLCASSTDRGSVGYTFGSGTRLTVV.

The CDR3 nucleotides read TGTGCCAGCAGCCTGGGGGACCCGGTACAAGAGACCCAGTACTTC. It encodes CASSLGDPVQETQYF. J is TRBJ2-5 and V is TRBV11-3; D may correspond to TRBD1 or TRBD2 (5 bases each). The CDR3 is 15 residues long. Germline V gene lookup returns CDR1 SGHNT and CDR2 YENEEA. Trimming shortened V by 5 bases and J by 2 bases, and 15 bases separated the two germline ends.

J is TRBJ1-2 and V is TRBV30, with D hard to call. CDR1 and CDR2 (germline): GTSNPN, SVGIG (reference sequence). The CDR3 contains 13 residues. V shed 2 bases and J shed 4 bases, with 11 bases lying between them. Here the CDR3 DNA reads TGTGCCTGGAGTCCCAGTATTTTCTATGGCTACACCTTC. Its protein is CAWSPSIFYGYTF.

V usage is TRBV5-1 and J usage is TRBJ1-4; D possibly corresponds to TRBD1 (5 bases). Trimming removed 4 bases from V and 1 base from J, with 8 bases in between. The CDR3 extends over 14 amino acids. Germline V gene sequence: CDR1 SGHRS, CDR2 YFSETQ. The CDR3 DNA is TGCGCCAGCAGCCCAGGGATAACTAATGAAAAACTGTTTTTT. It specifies CASSPGITNEKLFF.

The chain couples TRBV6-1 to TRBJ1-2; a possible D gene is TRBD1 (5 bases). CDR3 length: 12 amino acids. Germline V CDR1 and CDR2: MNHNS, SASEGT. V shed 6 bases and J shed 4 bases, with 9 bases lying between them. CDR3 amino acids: CASRSRAYGYTF. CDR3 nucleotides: TGTGCCAGCAGGAGCAGGGCCTATGGCTACACCTTC.

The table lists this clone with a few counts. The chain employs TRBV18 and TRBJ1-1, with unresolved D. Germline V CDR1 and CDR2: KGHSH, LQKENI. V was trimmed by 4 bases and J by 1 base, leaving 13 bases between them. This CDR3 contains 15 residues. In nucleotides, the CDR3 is TGTGCCAGCTCACAACGGTGGTCAGGGAACACTGAAGCTTTCTTT. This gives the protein CASSQRWSGNTEAFF.

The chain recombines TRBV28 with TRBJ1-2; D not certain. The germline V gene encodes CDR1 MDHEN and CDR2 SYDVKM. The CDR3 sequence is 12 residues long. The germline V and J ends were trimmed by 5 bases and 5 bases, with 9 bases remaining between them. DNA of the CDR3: TGTGCCAGCAGTCCCGCCATGTATGGCTACACCTTC. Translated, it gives CASSPAMYGYTF.

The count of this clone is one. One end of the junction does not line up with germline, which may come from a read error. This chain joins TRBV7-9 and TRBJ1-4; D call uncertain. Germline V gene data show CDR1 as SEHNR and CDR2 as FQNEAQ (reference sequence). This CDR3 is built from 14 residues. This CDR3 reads CASSQDTNNEKLFF. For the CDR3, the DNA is TGCGCCAGCAGCCAAGATACCAATAATGAAAAACTGTTTTTT.

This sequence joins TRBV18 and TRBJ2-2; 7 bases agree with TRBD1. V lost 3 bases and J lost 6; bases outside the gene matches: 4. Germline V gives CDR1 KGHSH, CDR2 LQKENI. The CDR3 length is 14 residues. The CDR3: CASSPRQGPGELFF. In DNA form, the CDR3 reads TGTGCCAGCTCACCCCGACAGGGCCCCGGGGAGCTGTTTTTT.